This T cell receptor (beta chain) is from a study of OX40 agonist ivuxolimab in advanced cancers. Study-wide results and limits: Clonal expansion was seen in CD4+ and CD8+ blood T cells by week 6 at 0.1 to 3.0 mg/kg.

The CDR3 is made up of 18 amino acids. Germline trimming cut 7 bases from V and 1 base from J; bases unmatched to any gene: 11. Germline assignment: CDR1 SGHVS and CDR2 FQNEAQ. Assay used: immunoSEQ multiplex PCR; TCRdb lists only in-frame clones, some missing. The sample holds tens of thousands of clones, roughly 81% seen once. Remarks on this clone: Its target is unknown.

Baseline, cycle 4 day 1, and cycle 7 day 1 were the blood sampling points. The J gene is TRBJ2-5, the V gene TRBV7-8; TRBD2 matches at 14 bases. The starting material was CD4+ or CD8+ T cells sorted from blood, obtained in a trial of the OX40 agonist ivuxolimab. The receptor was derived from an adult with an advanced solid tumor such as melanoma, head and neck, liver or kidney cancer. The CDR3 loop reads CASTYGGLAGGIQETQYF. DNA for the CDR3: TGTGCCAGCACCTACGGAGGACTAGCGGGAGGAATCCAAGAGACCCAGTACTTC.